The 30 T cell receptor beta chains below were found in one sample sequenced in a study of T cell changes during pregnancy in multiple sclerosis. The repertoire was sequenced with immunoSEQ multiplex PCR; TCRdb's copy has only in-frame clones and lacks some. There are around 81,000 clones in the sample; about nine tenths occur only once, and approximately 4% lies in the top ten. This specimen consisted of peripheral blood, obtained after pregnancy. The receptors were gathered from a female donor in good health, enrolled as a control in a pregnancy study.

The chain employs TRBV4-3 and TRBJ1-5; D remains ambiguous. The V end was cut by 3 bases, the J end by 5 bases, with 8 bases between. This CDR3 region has 13 residues. In germline, CDR1 is LGHNA, CDR2 YSLEER. CDR3 protein: CASSQGSHQPQHF. The CDR3 DNA is TGCGCCAGCAGCCAGGGCAGCCATCAGCCCCAGCATTTT.

The rearrangement uses TRBV27 and TRBJ1-2, with 7 bases fitting TRBD1. The CDR3 has 13 residues. With 3 bases clipped from V and 7 bases from J, the junction kept 5 bases outside the gene matches. In germline, CDR1 is MNHEY, CDR2 SMNVEV (reference sequence). CDR3 nucleotides: TGTGCCAGCAGTTTCACAGGGGTTAGTGGCTACACCTTC. Its translation is CASSFTGVSGYTF.

This chain uses TRBV27 with TRBJ1-5; no clear D gene. CDR1 and CDR2 (germline): MNHEY, SMNVEV (reference sequence). The length of the CDR3 is 15 residues. Trimming shortened V by 3 bases and J by 2 bases, and 11 bases separated the two germline ends. The CDR3 is CASSLGPGGNQPQHF. In nucleotides, the CDR3 is TGTGCCAGCAGTTTGGGTCCGGGTGGCAATCAGCCCCAGCATTTT.

This chain uses TRBV29-1 with TRBJ2-7; the D gene is possibly TRBD2 (6 bases). With 7 bases removed from V and 2 bases from J, the gap between germline ends came to 9 bases. This CDR3 has 11 amino acids. In germline, CDR1 is SQVTM, CDR2 ANQGSEA. For the CDR3, the DNA is TGCAGCGCCCGGAGGGCCTACGAGCAGTACTTC. As protein: CSARRAYEQYF.

This chain connects TRBV6-1 to TRBJ2-5; 8 nucleotides agree with TRBD2. This CDR3 has 18 amino acids. V was clipped by 4 bases and J by 4 bases; unmatched bases: 17. Germline V gene sequence: CDR1 MNHNS, CDR2 SASEGT. CDR3 protein: CASSGLGLERERGETQYF. The DNA for the CDR3 is TGTGCCAGCAGTGGCCTTGGGTTGGAGCGGGAGAGAGGAGAGACCCAGTACTTC.

CDR3 bases: TGCGCCAGCAGCTACCTCGGACGGGAGGCGGGGGCAGATACGCAGTATTTT. This sequence encodes CASSYLGREAGADTQYF. The chain recombines TRBV5-1 with TRBJ2-3; 7 bases are a match to TRBD2. The V gene end was trimmed by 3 bases and the J gene end by 4 bases; junction bases not matched to a gene: 14. From germline, CDR1 is SGHRS and CDR2 YFSETQ. This CDR3 has 17 residues.

The chain has TRBV6-1 and TRBJ1-6; 10 bases map to TRBD1. The length of the CDR3 is 16 residues. Germline lookup yields CDR1 MNHNS and CDR2 SASEGT. Trimming took 7 bases from V and 9 from J; bases not matched to a gene: 12. CDR3 in amino acids: CASNEVTGGDGSPLHF. In DNA form, the CDR3 reads TGTGCCAGCAATGAGGTGACAGGGGGCGACGGTTCACCCCTCCACTTT.

The V and J genes are TRBV28 and TRBJ1-2; TRBD1 aligns across 7 bases. The germline gives CDR1 MDHEN, CDR2 SYDVKM. V shed 3 bases and J 10 bases; nucleotides not matched to a gene: 11. This CDR3 contains 14 residues. The CDR3, as DNA: TGTGCCAGCAGTTTCCCCAACAGGGGATCTATCTACACCTTC. This sequence encodes CASSFPNRGSIYTF.

The V gene is TRBV29-1, the J gene TRBJ2-7; TRBD1 matches 8 bases. Germline values: CDR1 SQVTM, CDR2 ANQGSEA. This CDR3 is 15 amino acids long. V lost 7 bases and J lost 3; bases outside the gene matches: 14. The CDR3 here is CSAGIGQGTLYEQYF. CDR3 DNA: TGCAGCGCCGGGATCGGACAGGGCACTCTCTACGAGCAGTACTTC.

The rearrangement uses TRBV10-1 and TRBJ2-1; 10 bases are a match to TRBD2. The J segment lost 6 bases and the V segment lost 8 bases, leaving 10 bases of the junction unmatched. Germline assignment: CDR1 WNHNN and CDR2 SYGVQD (reference sequence). The CDR3 loop spans 15 amino acids. The CDR3, as DNA: TGCGCCAGCGCTAGCGGGGGAATCGGCCTCAATGAGCAGTTCTTC. Translating it yields CASASGGIGLNEQFF.

This clone was found a few times. The DNA for the CDR3 is TGTGCCAGCAGTGACCCGGCAAGGGTGCGGGGGGGCAGGTGGGGAGCCGGGGAGCTGTTTTTT. Its protein is CASSDPARVRGGRWGAGELFF. V is TRBV6-4 and J is TRBJ2-2; TRBD2 matches 9 bases. V lost 2 bases and J lost 6; bases outside the gene matches: 22. The CDR3 loop spans 21 amino acids. In germline, CDR1 is MRHNA, CDR2 SNTAGT.

The chain uses TRBV28 and TRBJ2-7, with D maybe TRBD2 (7 bases). The CDR3 extends over 15 amino acids. Germline CDR1 is MDHEN and CDR2 is SYDVKM. V shed 6 bases and J shed 2 bases, with 17 bases lying between them. The CDR3 bases are TGTGCCAGCAGCCAAACAGGGAGCGGGGCCTACGAGCAGTACTTC. Translation gives CASSQTGSGAYEQYF.

This clone has only one observation. The gene calls are TRBV11-3 and TRBJ2-1; D might be TRBD1 (6 bases). V lost 2 bases and J 4 bases, leaving 12 bases between the germline ends. The germline V gene encodes CDR1 SGHNT and CDR2 YENEEA. This CDR3 comprises 15 residues. CDR3 DNA: TGTGCCAGCAGCTTAAACAGGGTGGGTTACAATGAGCAGTTCTTC. It yields the protein CASSLNRVGYNEQFF.

The V gene is TRBV7-9, the J gene TRBJ2-1; 8 positions agree with TRBD2. Germline CDR1 is SEHNR and CDR2 is FQNEAQ (reference sequence). This CDR3 is built from 19 residues. The trim removed 5 bases at V and 1 base at J, leaving 16 bases unmatched. This CDR3 reads CASSQLGVGGGGSYNEQFF. DNA of the CDR3: TGTGCCAGCAGCCAGCTGGGGGTCGGTGGCGGGGGGTCCTACAATGAGCAGTTCTTC.

This chain joins TRBV4-1 and TRBJ2-2, with TRBD1 identical over 7 bases. CDR1 is MGHRA and CDR2 is YSYEKL in the germline V gene. The CDR3 runs 15 residues. V was pared by 1 base and J by 9 bases, with 8 bases of the junction left unmatched. For the CDR3, the DNA is TGCGCCAGCAGCCAAGGGCCAGGGGGTAGTAGGGAGCTGTTTTTT. It encodes CASSQGPGGSRELFF.

This chain uses TRBV5-4 with TRBJ2-7, with TRBD1 identical over 7 bases. CDR3 length: 15 amino acids. In germline, CDR1 is SGHNT, CDR2 YYREEE (reference sequence). The trim removed 6 bases at V and 0 bases at J, leaving 9 bases unmatched. CDR3 nucleotides: TGTGCCAGCACGAGGAAGGGGGCCGGCTCCTACGAGCAGTACTTC. It is translated as CASTRKGAGSYEQYF.

The chain employs TRBV6-1 and TRBJ1-4, with 9 bases fitting TRBD1. From germline, CDR1 is MNHNS and CDR2 SASEGT. This CDR3 region has 15 residues. V was pared by 3 bases and J by 10 bases, with 9 bases of the junction left unmatched. The CDR3 spells CASSEGGTGSPKLFF. For the CDR3, the DNA is TGTGCCAGCAGTGAGGGGGGGACAGGGAGTCCAAAACTGTTTTTT.

The chain combines TRBV6-4 with TRBJ2-3; 9 positions match TRBD2. With V trimmed by 4 bases and J by 2 bases, 1 base remained unmatched. Germline CDR1 and CDR2: MRHNA and SNTAGT. The CDR3 has 14 residues. The CDR3 coding sequence is TGTGCCAGCAGTGGCGGGGGGGCCACAGATACGCAGTATTTT. Protein sequence: CASSGGGATDTQYF.

There are a few counts of this clone. The chain is built from TRBV4-1 and TRBJ1-1, with 7 bases lining up with TRBD1. Germline trimming cut 2 bases from V and 5 bases from J; bases unmatched to any gene: 8. The CDR3 consists of 15 residues. In germline, CDR1 is MGHRA, CDR2 YSYEKL. This CDR3 is CASSQPMTGRTEAFF. The CDR3, as DNA: TGCGCCAGCAGCCAACCGATGACAGGGCGGACTGAAGCTTTCTTT.

The CDR3 sequence is CASSQTDTQYF. The CDR3 DNA sequence: TGCGCCAGCAGCCAAACAGATACGCAGTATTTT. The V gene is TRBV5-1, the J gene TRBJ2-3, with D hard to call. The V and J ends lost 4 bases and 3 bases respectively, with 3 bases between them. The CDR3 consists of 11 residues. Germline V gives CDR1 SGHRS, CDR2 YFSETQ.

This clone is a singleton in its sample. The gene calls are TRBV7-2 and TRBJ2-3, with D perhaps matching TRBD2 (6 bases). Germline V gene sequence: CDR1 SGHTA, CDR2 FQGNSA. Trimming pared 8 bases from V and 0 bases from J, leaving 12 bases between. The length of the CDR3 is 14 residues. The CDR3, as DNA: TGTGCCAGCTTACGGGGGAGGAGCACAGATACGCAGTATTTT. Residues: CASLRGRSTDTQYF.

This clone was counted between two and nine times. The chain carries TRBV6-1 and TRBJ2-2; 7 positions match TRBD2. Trimming took 6 bases from V and 6 from J; bases not matched to a gene: 7. Looked up from germline, CDR1 is MNHNS and CDR2 is SASEGT. The CDR3 contains 14 residues. Here the CDR3 DNA reads TGTGCCAGCAGCTGGGAGGGAGCGTCCGGGGAGCTGTTTTTT. Its protein is CASSWEGASGELFF.

J is TRBJ2-1 and V is TRBV2; TRBD2 might be the D (5 bases). The CDR3 is 12 amino acids. Trimming stripped 7 bases from V and 4 bases from J, with 8 bases between. The germline gives CDR1 SNHLY, CDR2 FYNNEI. The DNA of the CDR3 is TGTGCCAGCACCCCGGGGTACAATGAGCAGTTCTTC. It codes for CASTPGYNEQFF. Combining the CDR3 with reference TRBV2 and TRBJ2-1 gives the whole variable domain EPEVTQTPSHQVTQMGQEVILRCVPISNHLYFYWYRQILGQKVEFLVSFYNNEISEKSEIFDDQFSVERPDGSNFTLKIRSTKLEDSAMYFCASTPGYNEQFFGPGTRLTVL.

The chain joins TRBV28 to TRBJ2-7; 12 nucleotides line up with TRBD2. The CDR3 loop spans 15 amino acids. CDR1 MDHEN and CDR2 SYDVKM come from the germline V gene. Trimming removed 7 bases from V and 4 bases from J; junction bases left unmatched: 8. For the CDR3, the DNA is TGTGCCAGCATTCCACTAGCGGGGGGCGGTTACGAGCAGTACTTC. This translates into CASIPLAGGGYEQYF.

The rearrangement uses TRBV6-5 and TRBJ1-1; no definite D call. The germline V gene encodes CDR1 MNHEY and CDR2 SVGAGI. This CDR3 comprises 11 residues. V lost 2 bases to trimming and J lost 7 bases, with 5 bases between them. The CDR3 region has the DNA TGTGCCAGCAGTTACGCAGGTGAAGCTTTCTTT. Encoded protein: CASSYAGEAFF.

The chain links TRBV6-4 to TRBJ1-1; a possible D gene is TRBD1 (5 bases). Germline V lookup: CDR1 MRHNA, CDR2 SNTAGT. The CDR3 has 19 residues. V dropped 9 bases and J dropped 0 bases, with 29 bases sitting between them. The CDR3 nucleotides are TGTGCCAGTCTGAGATGGCAGGGCCACCCTAATCCCATGAACACTGAAGCTTTCTTT. This gives the protein CASLRWQGHPNPMNTEAFF.

The chain combines TRBV9 with TRBJ2-1, with TRBD2 identical over 8 bases. CDR3 length: 15 amino acids. Germline CDR1 reads SGDLS; CDR2 reads YYNGEE. Trimming took 0 bases from V and 5 from J; bases not matched to a gene: 4. The CDR3 spells CASSVAGGTHNEQFF. CDR3 in DNA: TGTGCCAGCAGCGTAGCGGGGGGGACTCACAATGAGCAGTTCTTC.

The chain recombines TRBV19 with TRBJ2-5; 10 bases fit TRBD1. V dropped 1 base and J dropped 8; count of bases not matched to a gene: 4. Germline CDR1 reads LNHDA; CDR2 reads SQIVND (reference sequence). This CDR3 comprises 14 residues. CDR3 sequence: CASSIGTGGKTQYF. The CDR3, as DNA: TGTGCCAGTAGTATAGGGACAGGGGGTAAAACCCAGTACTTC.

Here the CDR3 reads CASSTNRVGNSPLHF. The DNA of the CDR3 is TGTGCCAGCAGTACTAACAGGGTCGGTAATTCACCCCTCCACTTT. This chain uses TRBV27 with TRBJ1-6; D might be TRBD1 (6 bases). The CDR3 spans 15 residues. Per the germline V gene, CDR1 is MNHEY and CDR2 is SMNVEV (reference sequence). Trimming removed 5 bases from V and 6 bases from J, with 14 bases in between.

The chain is built from TRBV10-1 and TRBJ2-6; D ambiguous. Germline V gene lookup returns CDR1 WNHNN and CDR2 SYGVQD (reference sequence). This CDR3 has 15 amino acids. Trimming took 3 bases from V and 0 from J, leaving 6 bases between them. The CDR3: CASSDSSSGANVLTF. The CDR3, as DNA: TGCGCCAGCAGTGATTCGAGCTCTGGGGCCAACGTCCTGACTTTC.